This T cell receptor beta chain was identified in a study of shared clonotypes between healthy human individuals. In the case of this clone: The antigen remains unidentified. Other DNA sequences within the sample encode an identical CDR3.

The study, taken as a whole, reports: Across a handful of donors, naive CD4 shared around 5.1%, naive CD8 about 3.2%, memory CD4 roughly 2.1%, memory CD8 about 0.4%.

Assay used: immunoSEQ multiplex PCR; TCRdb lists only in-frame clones, some missing. The sample comprises 2 million to 3 million clones, approximately 93% of which are singletons, and around 0.4% rests with the top ten. Germline V gives CDR1 MGHRA, CDR2 YSYEKL. The CDR3 runs 16 residues. With 1 base clipped from V and 1 base from J, the junction kept 1 base outside the gene matches. The sample consisted of naive CD4+ T cells from PBMCs. This sample's subset: CD45RA+ positively selected. The chain combines TRBV4-1 with TRBJ2-1; TRBD2 aligns across 10 bases. This receptor was taken from a man aged 18 to 35 in good health. Some clones in this sample may be carry-over from other donors' samples. CDR3 in DNA: TGCGCCAGCAGCCAAGCTAGCGGGAGTTCCTACAATGAGCAGTTCTTC. Protein: CASSQASGSSYNEQFF.